This note documents a single TCR beta chain sequence. Its cognate antigen is unknown. Sequencing was performed with immunoSEQ multiplex PCR; in TCRdb, only in-frame clones are kept and a portion is missing. The table includes 95,000 to 100,000 clones, around nine tenths detected once. V dropped 4 bases and J dropped 3; count of bases not matched to a gene: 7. From germline, CDR1 is SSHAT and CDR2 FNYEAQ (reference sequence). This CDR3 is 15 amino acids long. This sample was taken from a study of identifying expanded T cells in peripheral blood. General observations from the study: About 1.2 clones differed between technical replicates, versus approximately 16 and 19 over time. Roughly two-week clone count variance significantly increased as total template count grew.

This clonotype originated in a person aged 18 to 75 in good health. Material: blood. J is TRBJ2-7 and V is TRBV7-7; TRBD1 matches at 9 bases. This CDR3 is CASSSGQGNHYEQYF. The CDR3, as DNA: TGTGCCAGCAGCTCGGGACAGGGCAACCACTACGAGCAGTACTTC.